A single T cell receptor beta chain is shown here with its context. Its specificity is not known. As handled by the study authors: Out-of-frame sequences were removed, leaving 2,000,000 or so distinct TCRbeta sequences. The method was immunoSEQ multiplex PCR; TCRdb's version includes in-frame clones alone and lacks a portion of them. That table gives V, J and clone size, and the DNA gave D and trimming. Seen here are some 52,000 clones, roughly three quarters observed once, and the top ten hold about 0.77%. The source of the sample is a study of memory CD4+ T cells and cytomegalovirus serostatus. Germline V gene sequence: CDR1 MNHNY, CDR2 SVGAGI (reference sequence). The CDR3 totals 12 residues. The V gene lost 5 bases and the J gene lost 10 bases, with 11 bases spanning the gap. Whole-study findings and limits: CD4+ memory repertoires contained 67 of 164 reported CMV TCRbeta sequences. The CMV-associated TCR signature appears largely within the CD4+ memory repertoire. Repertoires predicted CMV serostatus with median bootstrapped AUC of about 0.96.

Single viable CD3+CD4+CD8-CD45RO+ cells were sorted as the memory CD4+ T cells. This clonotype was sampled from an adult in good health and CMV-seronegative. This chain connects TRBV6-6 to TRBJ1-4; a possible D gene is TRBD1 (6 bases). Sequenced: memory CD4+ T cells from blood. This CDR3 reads CASSPGAGKLFF. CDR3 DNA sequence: TGTGCCAGCAGTCCGGGGGCGGGAAAACTGTTTTTT.